This TCR beta chain is from a study of cytomegalovirus exposure and HLA in healthy donors. PCR amplification relied on 60 Vbeta primers (plus 13 Jbeta primers). TCRdb keeps only in-frame clones here, not all; method: immunoSEQ multiplex PCR. The table has about 130,000 clones, roughly three quarters seen once. The CDR3 length is 16 residues. This clonotype originated in a man aged 40-49 years in good health and CMV-seronegative. The chain is built from TRBV21-1 and TRBJ2-7; the DNA was not compared with TRBD1, the D call given in the table. TRBV21-1 is designated a pseudogene. Sequencing used PBMCs. The CDR3 DNA follows: TGTGCCAGCAGCCCTCGGCCGGGACAGGGCTCCTACGAGCAGTACTTC. Translation: CASSPRPGQGSYEQYF.